The T cell receptor (beta chain) described here comes from a study of blood T cell repertoires in COVID-19. In the study overall: The United States, Italy and Spain provided the acute and convalescent COVID-19 samples.

Measured with immunoSEQ multiplex PCR; TCRdb has only the in-frame clones, and not every one. The sample lists about 200,000 clones; 75% to 95% were seen once. The source is a man between 45 and 60 years old with acute or convalescent COVID-19. Sequences were obtained from peripheral blood.

CDR3 region: CASSNPQINEKLFF. CDR3 nucleotide sequence: TGTGCCAGCAGCAACCCCCAGATAAATGAAAAACTGTTTTTT. This rearrangement joins TRBV28 to TRBJ1-4; D gene uncertain. Germline V gene lookup returns CDR1 MDHEN and CDR2 SYDVKM. This CDR3 is 14 amino acids long. V lost 6 bases to trimming and J lost 5 bases, with 13 bases between them.